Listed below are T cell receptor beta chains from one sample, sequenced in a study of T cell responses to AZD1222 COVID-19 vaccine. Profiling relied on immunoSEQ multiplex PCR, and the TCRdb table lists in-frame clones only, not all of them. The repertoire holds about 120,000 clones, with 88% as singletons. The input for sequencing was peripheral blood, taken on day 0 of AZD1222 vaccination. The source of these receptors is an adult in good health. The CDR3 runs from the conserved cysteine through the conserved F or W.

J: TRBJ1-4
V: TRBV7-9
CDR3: CASTWRADEKLFF

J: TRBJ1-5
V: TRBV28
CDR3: CASSLGLRRNTLHSNQPQHF

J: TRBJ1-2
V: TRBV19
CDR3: CASRRQGVNYGYTF

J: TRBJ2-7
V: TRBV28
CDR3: CASSALGRGEYYEQYF

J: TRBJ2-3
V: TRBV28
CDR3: CASSNPAGGWVDTQYF

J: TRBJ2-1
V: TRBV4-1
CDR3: CASSQDASGAGWGNEQFF

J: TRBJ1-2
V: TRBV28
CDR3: CASSIGPRNDF

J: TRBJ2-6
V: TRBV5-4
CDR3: CASSLEGLADSGANVLTF

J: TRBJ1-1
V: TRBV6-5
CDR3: CASSRPPNTEAFF

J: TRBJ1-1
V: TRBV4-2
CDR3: CASSQVHRNTEAFF

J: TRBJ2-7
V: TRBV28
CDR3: CASSLASGGPYEQYF

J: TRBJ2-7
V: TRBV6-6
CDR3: CASIPSGSNEQYF

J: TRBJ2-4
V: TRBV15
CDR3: CATSRGGGVAKNIQYF

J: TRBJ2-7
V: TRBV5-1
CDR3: CASRYTSSSYEQYF

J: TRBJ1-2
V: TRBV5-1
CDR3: CASSLAAGWDYGYTF

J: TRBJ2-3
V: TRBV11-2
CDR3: CASSLEYSTDTQYF

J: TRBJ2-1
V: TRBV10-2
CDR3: CASSDRPGGGSYNEQFF

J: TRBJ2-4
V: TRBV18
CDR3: CASSPDTKNIQYF

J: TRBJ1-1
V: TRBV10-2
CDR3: CAGARGMNTEAFF

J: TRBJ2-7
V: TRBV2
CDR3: CASGDPYEQYF